This TCR beta chain was documented in a study of shared clonotypes between healthy human individuals. Libraries were prepared by immunoSEQ multiplex PCR; TCRdb keeps only in-frame clonotypes and omits some of them. Here the sample spans approximately 1.5 million clones, roughly 98.5% being singletons. CDR1 and CDR2 (germline): SGHVS, FQNEAQ. V was shortened by 5 bases and J by 7 bases, with 15 bases between the two germline ends. This CDR3 contains 14 residues. The receptor was derived from a young man in good health. The chain recombines TRBV7-8 with TRBJ2-1; a possible D gene is TRBD2 (6 bases). Source material: naive CD4+ T cells sorted from blood. The subset: CD45RA+ positively selected. CDR3 bases: TGTGCCAGCAGCCGCGGGACCCTAGGAAATGAGCAGTTCTTC. Protein product: CASSRGTLGNEQFF.